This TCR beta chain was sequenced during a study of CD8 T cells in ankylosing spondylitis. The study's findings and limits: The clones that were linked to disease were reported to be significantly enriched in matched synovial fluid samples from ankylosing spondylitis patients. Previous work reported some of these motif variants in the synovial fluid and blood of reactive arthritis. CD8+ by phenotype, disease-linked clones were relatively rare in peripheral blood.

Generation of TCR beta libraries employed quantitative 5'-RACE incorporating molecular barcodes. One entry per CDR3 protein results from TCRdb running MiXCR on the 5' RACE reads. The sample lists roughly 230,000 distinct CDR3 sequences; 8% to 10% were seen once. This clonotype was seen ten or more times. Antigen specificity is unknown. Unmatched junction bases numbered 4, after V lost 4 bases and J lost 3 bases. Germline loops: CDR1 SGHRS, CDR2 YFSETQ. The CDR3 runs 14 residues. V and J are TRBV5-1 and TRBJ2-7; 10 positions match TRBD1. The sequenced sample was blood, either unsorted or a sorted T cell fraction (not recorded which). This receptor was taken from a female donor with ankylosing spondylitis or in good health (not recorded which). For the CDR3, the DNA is TGCGCCAGCAGCGCCGGGACAGGGGACTACGAGCAGTACTTC. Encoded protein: CASSAGTGDYEQYF.